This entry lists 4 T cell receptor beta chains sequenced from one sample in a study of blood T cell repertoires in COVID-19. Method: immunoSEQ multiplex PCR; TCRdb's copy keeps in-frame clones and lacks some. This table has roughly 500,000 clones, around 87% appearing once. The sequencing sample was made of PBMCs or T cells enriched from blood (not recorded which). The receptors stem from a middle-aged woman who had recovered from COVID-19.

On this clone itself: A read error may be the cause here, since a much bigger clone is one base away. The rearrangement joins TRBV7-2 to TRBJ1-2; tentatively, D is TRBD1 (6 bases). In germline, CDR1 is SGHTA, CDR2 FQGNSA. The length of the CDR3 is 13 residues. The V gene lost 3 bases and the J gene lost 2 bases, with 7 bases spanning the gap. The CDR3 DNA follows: TGTGCCAGCAGCTTTGACAGGAACTATGGCTACACCTTC. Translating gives CASSFDRNYGYTF.

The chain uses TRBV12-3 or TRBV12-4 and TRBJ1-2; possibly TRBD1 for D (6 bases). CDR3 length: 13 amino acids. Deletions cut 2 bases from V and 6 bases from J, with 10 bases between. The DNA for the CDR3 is TGTGCCAGCAGTTTATCTGGGGGCCATGGCTACACCTTC. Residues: CASSLSGGHGYTF.

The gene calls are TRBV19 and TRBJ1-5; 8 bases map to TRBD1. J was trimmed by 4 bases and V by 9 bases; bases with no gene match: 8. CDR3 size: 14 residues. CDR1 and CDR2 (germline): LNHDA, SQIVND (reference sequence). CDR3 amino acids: CASRTRGRNQPQHF. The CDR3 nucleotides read TGTGCCAGCCGAACCAGGGGGCGGAATCAGCCCCAGCATTTT.

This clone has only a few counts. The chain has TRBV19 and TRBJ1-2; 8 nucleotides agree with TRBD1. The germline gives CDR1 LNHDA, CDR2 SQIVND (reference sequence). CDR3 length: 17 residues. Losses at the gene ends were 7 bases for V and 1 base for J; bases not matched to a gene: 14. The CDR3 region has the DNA TGTGCCAGTACCCAGACAGGGGTCAATGCCGTTAACTATGGCTACACCTTC. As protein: CASTQTGVNAVNYGYTF.